The sequence of this T cell receptor beta chain was determined in a study of cytomegalovirus exposure and HLA in healthy donors. Concerning this clone itself: Its antigen is as yet unknown.

Study results and caveats: Across all donors, roughly uniform sequencing depth was an assumption of the presence/absence analyses.

In germline, CDR1 is MNHNS, CDR2 SASEGT. This CDR3 spans 15 amino acids. PCR primers comprised 60 Vbeta and 13 Jbeta primers. Libraries were prepared by immunoSEQ multiplex PCR; TCRdb keeps only in-frame clonotypes and omits some of them. The sample consists of about 110,000 clones, around four fifths of them appearing once. V gene TRBV6-1 combines with J gene TRBJ2-5; 8 bases map to TRBD1. The tail of the sequence fits TRBJ2-7 better, so the J call may be wrong. Sequenced input: PBMCs. This clonotype was obtained from a woman in her fifties or sixties in good health and CMV-seropositive. CDR3 in DNA: TGTGCCAGCAGTGAAGCGGGGGACAGGTTATACGAGCAGTACTTC. Encoded protein: CASSEAGDRLYEQYF.